Listed below are T cell receptor beta chains from one sample, sequenced in a study of a mutant IDH1 vaccine in newly diagnosed glioma. These TCRs' antigens remain unknown. Profiling relied on immunoSEQ multiplex PCR, and the TCRdb table lists in-frame clones only, not all of them. The sample records roughly 70,000 clones, around 84% being singletons. Sequencing was performed on PBMCs, taken from a glioma patient whose treatment included an IDH1 peptide vaccine. The receptors here all came from a woman in her forties or fifties with glioma. Both conserved end residues are part of each CDR3.

>TRBV11-2|14
CASSHGQGAAGYTF
>TRBV6-1|12
CASNRGGDTQYF
>TRBV2|13
CASSAISSYEQYF
>TRBV5-6|15
CASSSLLTGTDTQYF
>TRBV10-3|14
CAMRPQVNTGELFF
>TRBV19|14
CASSLQGRGNGYTF
>TRBV27|15
CASSYSGGSYNEQFF
>TRBV7-2|11
CASSSQETQYF
>TRBV27|16
CASSRLAGASSYEQYF
>TRBV19|14
CASKGALYNSPLHF